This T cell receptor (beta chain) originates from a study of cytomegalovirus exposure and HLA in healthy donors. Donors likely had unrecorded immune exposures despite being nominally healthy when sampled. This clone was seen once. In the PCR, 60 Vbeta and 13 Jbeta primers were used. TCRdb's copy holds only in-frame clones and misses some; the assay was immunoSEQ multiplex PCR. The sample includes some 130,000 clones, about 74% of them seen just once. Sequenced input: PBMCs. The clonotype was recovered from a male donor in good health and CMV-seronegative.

The CDR3: CASTQRDSGANVLTF. Written as DNA, the CDR3 is TGTGCCAGCACCCAGCGGGATTCTGGGGCCAACGTCCTGACTTTC. The chain employs TRBV6-6 and TRBJ2-6, with 7 nucleotides matching TRBD2. Germline values: CDR1 MNHNY, CDR2 SVGAGI (reference sequence). The CDR3 length is 15 residues. V trimming: 7 bases; J trimming: 1 base; junction bases outside the gene matches: 4.